These 8 T cell receptor beta chains were all obtained from the same sample, sequenced in a study of blood T cell repertoires in COVID-19. Sequenced by immunoSEQ multiplex PCR; TCRdb stores in-frame clones only, minus some. The sample has 150,000 to 200,000 clones, more than 80% seen once; the top ten hold about 12%. The sequencing input was PBMCs or T cells enriched from blood (not recorded which). The origin of the receptors is a man aged 45 to 65 who had recovered from COVID-19.

This CDR3 reads CASSLATGWNEQFF. The CDR3 bases are TGCGCCAGCAGCTTGGCTACAGGGTGGAATGAGCAGTTCTTC. This sequence joins TRBV5-1 and TRBJ2-1; D is possibly TRBD1 (6 bases). CDR1 and CDR2 from the germline V gene are SGHRS and YFSETQ. The ends were cut back, 0 bases at V and 7 bases at J, with 11 bases in the middle. The CDR3 is 14 amino acids.

V is TRBV5-1 and J is TRBJ2-3; 7 bases match TRBD2. Germline V CDR1 and CDR2: SGHRS, YFSETQ. The ends lost 6 bases at V and 6 bases at J; junction bases unmatched: 16. This CDR3 comprises 16 residues. For the CDR3, the DNA is TGCGCCAGCACTCCTACGACTAGCCGTATTAGGGATACGCAGTATTTT. Translating gives CASTPTTSRIRDTQYF. Supplemented by reference TRBV5-1 and TRBJ2-3, the full variable domain reads KAGVTQTPRYLIKTRGQQVTLSCSPISGHRSVSWYQQTPGQGLQFLFEYFSETQRNKGNFPGRFSGRQFSNSRSEMNVSTLELGDSALYLCASTPTTSRIRDTQYFGPGTRLTVL.

V usage is TRBV29-1 and J usage is TRBJ2-1; D might be TRBD1 (5 bases). Germline CDR1 SQVTM, CDR2 ANQGSEA. Trimming pared 2 bases from V and 7 bases from J, leaving 15 bases between. The CDR3 extends over 14 amino acids. The CDR3 region is CSVERQGRTNEQFF. The CDR3 nucleotides are TGCAGCGTTGAACGCCAGGGTAGGACGAATGAGCAGTTCTTC.

This clone was counted a few times. For the CDR3, the DNA is TGTGCCACCAGCAGAGATTTTGGGGGCCCCTCTGGAAACACCATATATTTT. Translation: CATSRDFGGPSGNTIYF. The chain couples TRBV15 to TRBJ1-3; TRBD1 might be the D (6 bases). This CDR3 has 17 amino acids. The V end lost 0 bases, the J end lost 0 bases, and 12 bases lay between the germline ends. Germline V gene data show CDR1 as LNHNV and CDR2 as YYDKDF (reference sequence).

Only one count was recorded for this clone. The gene calls are TRBV3-1 (or the pseudogene TRBV3-2) and TRBJ2-2; D is possibly TRBD1 (6 bases). The V gene lost 6 bases and the J gene lost 1 base, with 9 bases spanning the gap. Germline CDR1 is LGHDT and CDR2 is YNNKEL (reference sequence). The CDR3 is made up of 14 amino acids. The CDR3 reads CASRQGRNTGELFF. The CDR3 DNA is TGTGCCAGCAGACAGGGAAGGAACACCGGGGAGCTGTTTTTT.

The chain uses TRBV2 and TRBJ1-5; 8 bases align to TRBD1. V lost 6 bases to trimming and J lost 2 bases; unmatched junction nucleotides: 6. Germline lookup yields CDR1 SNHLY and CDR2 FYNNEI. There are 15 residues in the CDR3. The CDR3: CASRDDRGGNQPQHF. CDR3 nucleotides: TGTGCCAGCAGGGACGACAGGGGCGGCAATCAGCCCCAGCATTTT.

J is TRBJ1-4 and V is TRBV5-1, with a possible D match to TRBD1 (5 bases). V lost 0 bases and J lost 8, with 11 bases in between. This CDR3 spans 14 amino acids. Per the germline V gene, CDR1 is SGHRS and CDR2 is YFSETQ. The CDR3 is CASSLERGGEKLFF. Here the CDR3 DNA reads TGCGCCAGCAGCTTGGAAAGGGGAGGAGAAAAACTGTTTTTT. The whole variable domain, filled in from reference TRBV5-1 and TRBJ1-4, reads KAGVTQTPRYLIKTRGQQVTLSCSPISGHRSVSWYQQTPGQGLQFLFEYFSETQRNKGNFPGRFSGRQFSNSRSEMNVSTLELGDSALYLCASSLERGGEKLFFGSGTQLSVL.

The V and J genes are TRBV6-2 or TRBV6-3 and TRBJ2-1; 7 bases are a match to TRBD1. Per the germline V gene, CDR1 is MNHEY and CDR2 is SVGEGT. V shed 6 bases and J 7 bases; nucleotides not matched to a gene: 9. This CDR3 has 14 amino acids. CDR3 coding DNA: TGTGCCAGCAGCCCCGGACAGGCTCAAAATGAGCAGTTCTTC. It specifies CASSPGQAQNEQFF.